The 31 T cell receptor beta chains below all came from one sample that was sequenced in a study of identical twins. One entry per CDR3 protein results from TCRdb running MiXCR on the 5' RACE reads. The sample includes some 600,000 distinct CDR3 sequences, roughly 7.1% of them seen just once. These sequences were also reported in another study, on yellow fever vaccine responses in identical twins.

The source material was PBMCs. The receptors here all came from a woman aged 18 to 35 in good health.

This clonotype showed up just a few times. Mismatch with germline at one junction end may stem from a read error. The CDR3 is CATSGQGQETQYF. CDR3 coding DNA: TGTGCCACAAGTGGACAGGGCCAAGAGACCCAGTACTTC. This chain joins TRBV24-1 and TRBJ2-5, with 8 bases lining up with TRBD1. The CDR3 has 13 residues. Germline CDR1 is KGHDR and CDR2 is SFDVKD.

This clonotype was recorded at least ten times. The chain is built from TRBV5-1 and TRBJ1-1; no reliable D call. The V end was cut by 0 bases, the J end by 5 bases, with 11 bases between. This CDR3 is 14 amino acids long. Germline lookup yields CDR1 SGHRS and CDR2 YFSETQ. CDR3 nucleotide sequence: TGCGCCAGCAGCTTGGCCTCGGTTGGGACTGAAGCTTTCTTT. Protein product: CASSLASVGTEAFF.

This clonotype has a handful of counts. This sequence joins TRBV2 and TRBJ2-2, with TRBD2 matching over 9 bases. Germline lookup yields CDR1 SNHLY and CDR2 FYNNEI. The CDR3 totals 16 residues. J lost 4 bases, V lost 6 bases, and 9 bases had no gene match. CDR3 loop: CASSTTSGSATGELFF. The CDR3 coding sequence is TGTGCCAGCAGCACTACTAGCGGGTCCGCCACCGGGGAGCTGTTTTTT.

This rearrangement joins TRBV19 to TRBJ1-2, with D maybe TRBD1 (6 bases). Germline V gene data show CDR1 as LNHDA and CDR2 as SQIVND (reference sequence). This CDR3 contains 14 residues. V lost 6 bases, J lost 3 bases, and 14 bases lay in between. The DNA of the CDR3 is TGTGCCAGTAGCCAAGGGGACACTTACTATGGCTACACCTTC. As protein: CASSQGDTYYGYTF.

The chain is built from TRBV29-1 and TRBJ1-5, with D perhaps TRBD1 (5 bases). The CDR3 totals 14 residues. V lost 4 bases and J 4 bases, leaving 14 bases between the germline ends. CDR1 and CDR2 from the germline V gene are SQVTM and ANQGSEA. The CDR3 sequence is CSVGGSGLNQPQHF. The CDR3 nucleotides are TGCAGCGTTGGGGGATCGGGACTTAATCAGCCCCAGCATTTT.

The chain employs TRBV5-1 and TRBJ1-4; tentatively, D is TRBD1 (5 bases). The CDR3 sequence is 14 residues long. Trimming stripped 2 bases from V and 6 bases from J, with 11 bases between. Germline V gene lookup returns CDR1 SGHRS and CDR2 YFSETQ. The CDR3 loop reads CASSFRTIYEKLFF. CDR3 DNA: TGCGCCAGCAGCTTTAGGACAATCTATGAAAAACTGTTTTTT.

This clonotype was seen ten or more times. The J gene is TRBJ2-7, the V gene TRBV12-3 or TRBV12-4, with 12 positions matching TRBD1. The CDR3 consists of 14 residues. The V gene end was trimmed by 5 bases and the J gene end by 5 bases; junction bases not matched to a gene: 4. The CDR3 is CASSPGQGAHEQYF. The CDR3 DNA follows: TGTGCCAGCAGTCCGGGACAGGGGGCCCACGAGCAGTACTTC.

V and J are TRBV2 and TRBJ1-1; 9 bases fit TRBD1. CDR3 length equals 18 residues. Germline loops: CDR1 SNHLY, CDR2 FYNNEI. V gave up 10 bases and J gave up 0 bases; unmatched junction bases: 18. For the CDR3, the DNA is TGTGCCATCTGCCCGATAGGTTCCGGGACAGGGCTGAACACTGAAGCTTTCTTT. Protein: CAICPIGSGTGLNTEAFF.

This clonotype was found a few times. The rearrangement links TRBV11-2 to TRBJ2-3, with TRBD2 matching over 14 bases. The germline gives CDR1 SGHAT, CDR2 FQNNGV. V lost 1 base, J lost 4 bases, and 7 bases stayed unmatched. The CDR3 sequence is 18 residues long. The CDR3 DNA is TGTGCCAGCAGCTTAGGGACTAGCGGGAGGATTACTTCAGATACGCAGTATTTT. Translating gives CASSLGTSGRITSDTQYF.

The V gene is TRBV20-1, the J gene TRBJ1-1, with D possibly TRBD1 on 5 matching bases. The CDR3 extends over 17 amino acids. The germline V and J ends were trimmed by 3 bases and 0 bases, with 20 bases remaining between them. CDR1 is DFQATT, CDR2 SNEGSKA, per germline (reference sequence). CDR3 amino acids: CSARGDGKPQMNTEAFF. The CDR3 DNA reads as TGCAGTGCTAGGGGGGACGGGAAGCCTCAGATGAACACTGAAGCTTTCTTT.

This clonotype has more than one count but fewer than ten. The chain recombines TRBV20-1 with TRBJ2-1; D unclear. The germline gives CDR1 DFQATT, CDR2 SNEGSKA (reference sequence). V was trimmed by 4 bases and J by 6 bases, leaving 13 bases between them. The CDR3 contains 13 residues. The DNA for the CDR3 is TGCAGTGCTATGGCCTATAGGACCAATGAGCAGTTCTTC. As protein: CSAMAYRTNEQFF.

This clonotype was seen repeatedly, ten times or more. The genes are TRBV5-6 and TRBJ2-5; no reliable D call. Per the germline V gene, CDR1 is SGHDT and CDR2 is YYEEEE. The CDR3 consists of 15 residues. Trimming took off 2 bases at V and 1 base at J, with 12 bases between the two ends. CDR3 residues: CASSFSGGTQETQYF. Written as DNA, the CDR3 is TGTGCCAGCAGCTTTTCGGGCGGTACCCAAGAGACCCAGTACTTC. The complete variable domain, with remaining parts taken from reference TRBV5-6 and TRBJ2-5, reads DAGVTQSPTHLIKTRGQQVTLRCSPKSGHDTVSWYQQALGQGPQFIFQYYEEEERQRGNFPDRFSGHQFPNYSSELNVNALLLGDSALYLCASSFSGGTQETQYFGPGTRLLVL.

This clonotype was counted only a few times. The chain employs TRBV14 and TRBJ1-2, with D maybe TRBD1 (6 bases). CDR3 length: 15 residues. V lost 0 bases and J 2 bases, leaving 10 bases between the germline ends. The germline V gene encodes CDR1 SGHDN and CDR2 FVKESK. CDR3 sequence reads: CASSQEQGLNYGYTF. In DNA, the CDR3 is TGTGCCAGCAGCCAAGAGCAGGGGCTGAACTATGGCTACACCTTC.

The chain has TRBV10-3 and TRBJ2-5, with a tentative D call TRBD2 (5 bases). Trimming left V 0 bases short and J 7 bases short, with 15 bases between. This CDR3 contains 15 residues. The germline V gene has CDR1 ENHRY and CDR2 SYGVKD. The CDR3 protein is CAISESRAGPATQYF. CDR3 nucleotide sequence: TGTGCCATCAGTGAGTCGAGGGCCGGCCCAGCGACCCAGTACTTC.

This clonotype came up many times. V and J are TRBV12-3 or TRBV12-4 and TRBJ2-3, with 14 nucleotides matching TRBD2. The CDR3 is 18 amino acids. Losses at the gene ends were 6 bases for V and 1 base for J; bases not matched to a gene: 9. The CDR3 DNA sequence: TGTGCCAGCAGCAAGACTAGCGGGAGGGCCGGTGGCACAGATACGCAGTATTTT. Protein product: CASSKTSGRAGGTDTQYF.

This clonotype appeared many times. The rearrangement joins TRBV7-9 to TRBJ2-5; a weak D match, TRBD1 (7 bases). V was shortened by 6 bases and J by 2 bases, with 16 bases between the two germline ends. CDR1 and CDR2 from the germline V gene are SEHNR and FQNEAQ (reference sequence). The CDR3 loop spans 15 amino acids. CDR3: CASRGGDRLQETQYF. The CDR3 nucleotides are TGTGCCAGCAGAGGCGGGGACAGATTGCAAGAGACCCAGTACTTC. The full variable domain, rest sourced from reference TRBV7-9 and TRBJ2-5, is DTGVSQNPRHKITKRGQNVTFRCDPISEHNRLYWYRQTLGQGPEFLTYFQNEAQLEKSRLLSDRFSAERPKGSFSTLEIQRTEQGDSAMYLCASRGGDRLQETQYFGPGTRLLVL.

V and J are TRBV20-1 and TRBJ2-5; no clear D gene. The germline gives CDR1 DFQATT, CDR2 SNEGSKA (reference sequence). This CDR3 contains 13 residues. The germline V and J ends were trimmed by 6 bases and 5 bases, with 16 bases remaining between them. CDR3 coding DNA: TGCAGTGCCCGCCTAAGCGACTGGGAGACCCAGTACTTC. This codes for CSARLSDWETQYF.

The CDR3 nucleotides are TGTGCCAGCAGCTTCTCGGGCGGGGTCTACCAAGAGACCCAGTACTTC. This gives the protein CASSFSGGVYQETQYF. The chain employs TRBV5-5 and TRBJ2-5; perhaps TRBD2 as D (6 bases). Germline V gives CDR1 SGHKS, CDR2 YYEKEE (reference sequence). The CDR3 loop spans 16 amino acids. The germline V and J ends were trimmed by 2 bases and 0 bases, with 14 bases remaining between them.

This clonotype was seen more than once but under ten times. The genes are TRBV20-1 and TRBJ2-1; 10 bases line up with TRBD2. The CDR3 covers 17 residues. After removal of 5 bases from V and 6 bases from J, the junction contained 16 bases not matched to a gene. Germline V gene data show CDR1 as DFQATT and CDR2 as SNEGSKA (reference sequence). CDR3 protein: CSAWTSGTFSGSNEQFF. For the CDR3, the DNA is TGCAGTGCTTGGACTAGCGGAACTTTTTCCGGCTCCAATGAGCAGTTCTTC.

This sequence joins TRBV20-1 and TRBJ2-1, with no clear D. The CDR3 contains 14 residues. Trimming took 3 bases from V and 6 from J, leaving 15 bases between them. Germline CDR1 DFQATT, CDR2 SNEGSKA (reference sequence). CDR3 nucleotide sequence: TGCAGTGCTAGGACCCCCCCGGTGGGCAATGAGCAGTTCTTC. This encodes CSARTPPVGNEQFF.

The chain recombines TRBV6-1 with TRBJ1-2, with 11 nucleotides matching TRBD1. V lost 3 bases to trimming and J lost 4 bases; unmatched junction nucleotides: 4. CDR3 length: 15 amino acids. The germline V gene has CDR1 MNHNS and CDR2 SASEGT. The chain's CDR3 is CASSDRTGGGYGYTF. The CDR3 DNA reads TGTGCCAGCAGTGATAGGACAGGGGGCGGCTATGGCTACACCTTC.

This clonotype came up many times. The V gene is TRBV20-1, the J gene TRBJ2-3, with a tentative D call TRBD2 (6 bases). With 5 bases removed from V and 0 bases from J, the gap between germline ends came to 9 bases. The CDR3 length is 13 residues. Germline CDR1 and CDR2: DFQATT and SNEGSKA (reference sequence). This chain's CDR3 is CSARRGSTDTQYF. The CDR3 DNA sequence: TGCAGTGCTCGACGGGGGAGCACAGATACGCAGTATTTT.

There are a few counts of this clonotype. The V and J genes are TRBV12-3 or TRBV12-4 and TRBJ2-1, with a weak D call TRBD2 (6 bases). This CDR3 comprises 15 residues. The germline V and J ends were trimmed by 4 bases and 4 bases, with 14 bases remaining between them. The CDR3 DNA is TGTGCCAGCAGTTGGGATGGCGGGGTATACAATGAGCAGTTCTTC. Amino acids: CASSWDGGVYNEQFF.

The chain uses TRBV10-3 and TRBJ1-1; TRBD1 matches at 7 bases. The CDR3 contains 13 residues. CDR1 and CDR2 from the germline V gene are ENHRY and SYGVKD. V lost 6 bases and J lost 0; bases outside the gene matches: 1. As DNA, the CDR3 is TGTGCCATCAGGACAGGGATGAACACTGAAGCTTTCTTT. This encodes CAIRTGMNTEAFF.

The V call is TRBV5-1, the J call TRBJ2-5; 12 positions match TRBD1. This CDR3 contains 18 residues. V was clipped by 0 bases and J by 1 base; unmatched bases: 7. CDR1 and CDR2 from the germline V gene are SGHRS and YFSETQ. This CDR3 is CASSLVGTGGPTQETQYF. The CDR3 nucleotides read TGCGCCAGCAGCTTGGTTGGGACAGGGGGCCCCACCCAAGAGACCCAGTACTTC.

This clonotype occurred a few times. In DNA form, the CDR3 reads TGTGCCAGCAGCGTTATAGCGGGCCCTCAGGTCGAGCAGTACTTC. It codes for CASSVIAGPQVEQYF. This chain connects TRBV9 to TRBJ2-7, with 7 bases aligning to TRBD2. The V segment lost 2 bases and the J segment 6 bases; nucleotides outside the gene matches: 11. The CDR3 has 15 residues. Germline-derived CDR1 and CDR2 are SGDLS and YYNGEE.

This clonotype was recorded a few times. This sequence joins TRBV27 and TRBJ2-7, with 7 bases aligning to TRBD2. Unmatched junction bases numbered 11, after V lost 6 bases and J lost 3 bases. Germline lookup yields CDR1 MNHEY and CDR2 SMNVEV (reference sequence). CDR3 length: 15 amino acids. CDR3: CASSPLGGKIYEQYF. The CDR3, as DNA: TGTGCCAGCAGCCCCTTGGGGGGGAAGATCTACGAGCAGTACTTC.

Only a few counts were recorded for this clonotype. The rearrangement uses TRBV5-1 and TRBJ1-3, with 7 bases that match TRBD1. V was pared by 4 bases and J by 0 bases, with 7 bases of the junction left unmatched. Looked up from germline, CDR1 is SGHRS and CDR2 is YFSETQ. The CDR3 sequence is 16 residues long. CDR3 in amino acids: CASSPRDSSSGNTIYF. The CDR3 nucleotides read TGCGCCAGCAGCCCGCGGGACAGTTCCTCTGGAAACACCATATATTTT.

The CDR3 DNA is TGTGCCAGCAGCTTAATTGGGGGGCTTCCTAATGAAAAACTGTTTTTT. It codes for CASSLIGGLPNEKLFF. The J gene is TRBJ1-4, the V gene TRBV7-2; D is possibly TRBD1 (6 bases). The V and J ends lost 2 bases and 3 bases respectively, with 13 bases between them. CDR3 length equals 16 residues. Germline-derived CDR1 and CDR2 are SGHTA and FQGNSA.

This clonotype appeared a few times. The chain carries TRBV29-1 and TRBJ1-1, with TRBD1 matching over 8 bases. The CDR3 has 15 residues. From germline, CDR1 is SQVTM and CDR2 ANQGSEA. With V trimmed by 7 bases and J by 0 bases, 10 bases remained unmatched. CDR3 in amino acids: CSAVGQVWMNTEAFF. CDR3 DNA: TGCAGCGCCGTGGGACAGGTCTGGATGAACACTGAAGCTTTCTTT.

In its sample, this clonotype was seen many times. The CDR3, as DNA: TGTGCCAGTCCGCCACCCGGGGGGTTCCAAGAGACCCAGTACTTC. Translating it yields CASPPPGGFQETQYF. V is TRBV21-1 and J is TRBJ2-5; TRBD1 is the table's D call and was not checked against the DNA. TRBV21-1 is classified as a pseudogene. There are 15 residues in the CDR3.